These T cell receptor beta chains were read from a single sample in a study of T cell responses to AZD1222 COVID-19 vaccine. Using immunoSEQ multiplex PCR, the repertoire was profiled, and TCRdb retains in-frame clones only, with some absent. Of around 200,000 clones listed, 94% are singletons. This specimen was peripheral blood, taken 28 days after the second AZD1222 dose. The receptors come from an adult who received the AZD1222 COVID-19 vaccine. The CDR3 runs from the conserved cysteine through the conserved F or W. A D gene is named only where the DNA matches it firmly. Rows may omit the clone size; those that give it use once, few, many or a size class.

TRBJ1-2 NA TRBV28 TRBD1 TGTGCCAGCAGTTTATCTGGGACAGCTAGTTTTTATGGCTACACCTTC CASSLSGTASFYGYTF
TRBJ2-2 NA TRBV5-1 TRBD1 TGCGCCAGCACCGAGACGAGGACAGGGTTCGCCGGGGAGCTGTTTTTT CASTETRTGFAGELFF
TRBJ2-3 once TRBV9 NA TGTGCCAGCAGCGTAGGAGGCACAGATACGCAGTATTTT CASSVGGTDTQYF
TRBJ1-2 NA TRBV5-1 TRBD1 TGCGCCAGCAGCGTGACAGGGCCGAACTATGGCTACACCTTC CASSVTGPNYGYTF
TRBJ2-7 NA TRBV6-5 TRBD2 TGTGCCAGCAGTTACTATAGGGCTAGCGGAACCTACGAGCAGTACTTC CASSYYRASGTYEQYF
TRBJ1-2 NA TRBV5-1 NA TGCGCCAGCAGCTGGTTCTCGGACTCGTCGGCGGGAGGCTACACCTTC CASSWFSDSSAGGYTF
TRBJ1-1 NA TRBV11-3 NA TGTGCCAGCAGTCCGCTAGAACGGACGAGCACTGAAGCTTTCTTT CASSPLERTSTEAFF
TRBJ2-2 NA TRBV7-2 NA TGTGCCAGCAGCTCCAGGGACTTCAACACCGGGGAGCTGTTTTTT CASSSRDFNTGELFF
TRBJ1-2 NA TRBV28 NA TGTGCCAGCAGTATCCCCCCCGACGGCGATGGCTACACCTTC CASSIPPDGDGYTF
TRBJ1-4 NA TRBV5-1 NA TGCGCCAGCAGCCCGCTGGGGACGGAGAATGAAAAACTGTTTTTT CASSPLGTENEKLFF
TRBJ1-1 NA TRBV27 NA TGTGCCAGCAGGCAGGGCACTGAAGCTTTCTTT CASRQGTEAFF